Listed below are T cell receptor beta chains from one sample, sequenced in a study of T-cell reconstitution after alpha-beta-depleted transplantation in children. TCRdb re-analysed the PCR reads in MiXCR, keeping a single row per CDR3 protein. The sample lists about 440,000 distinct CDR3 sequences, over 40% occurring once. Sequencing used PBMCs, obtained before TCRalphabeta/CD19-depleted stem cell transplant. All receptors derive from a girl aged 2 to 9 with aplastic anemia, due to receive a stem cell transplant. The conserved cysteine and the conserved F or W are not part of the CDR3 here. Each record gives: J gene, V gene, clone size, CDR3 length, CDR3 protein. Rows may omit the clone size; those that give it use once, few, many or a size class.

j_gene: TRBJ1-6; v_gene: TRBV20-1; abundance: many; len: 14; CDR3aa: SARRPGSSYNSPLH
j_gene: TRBJ2-7; v_gene: TRBV30; abundance: NA; len: 10; CDR3aa: AWSRMGYEQY
j_gene: TRBJ2-1; v_gene: TRBV11-2; abundance: NA; len: 16; CDR3aa: ASSSLGAGGGSYNEQF
j_gene: TRBJ1-2; v_gene: TRBV29-1; abundance: many; len: 12; CDR3aa: SVLDRERNYGYT
j_gene: TRBJ2-2; v_gene: TRBV20-1; abundance: NA; len: 9; CDR3aa: SANGDGELF
j_gene: TRBJ2-5; v_gene: TRBV20-1; abundance: many; len: 13; CDR3aa: SGEFGVTYQETQY
j_gene: TRBJ2-6; v_gene: TRBV27; abundance: few; len: 15; CDR3aa: ASSSSQEAPGANVLT
j_gene: TRBJ1-5; v_gene: TRBV28; abundance: NA; len: 10; CDR3aa: VSGRINQPQH
j_gene: TRBJ2-6; v_gene: TRBV4-2; abundance: NA; len: 15; CDR3aa: ASSQASGISGANVLT
j_gene: TRBJ1-1; v_gene: TRBV18; abundance: few; len: 14; CDR3aa: ASSPQAGGKNTEAF
j_gene: TRBJ1-2; v_gene: TRBV4-1; abundance: few; len: 13; CDR3aa: ASYGEAGDNYGYT
j_gene: TRBJ2-1; v_gene: TRBV6-6; abundance: few; len: 11; CDR3aa: ASSYGAFDEQF
j_gene: TRBJ2-6; v_gene: TRBV6-1; abundance: NA; len: 13; CDR3aa: ASMKSPSGANVLT
j_gene: TRBJ2-2; v_gene: TRBV28; abundance: NA; len: 12; CDR3aa: ASSLVRGAGELF
j_gene: TRBJ1-3; v_gene: TRBV18; abundance: many; len: 12; CDR3aa: ASSPAVSGNTIY
j_gene: TRBJ1-5; v_gene: TRBV5-1; abundance: NA; len: 12; CDR3aa: ASSLDSSNQPQH
j_gene: TRBJ2-7; v_gene: TRBV5-1; abundance: few; len: 15; CDR3aa: ASGRAGLAGGTYEQY
j_gene: TRBJ1-5; v_gene: TRBV20-1; abundance: NA; len: 10; CDR3aa: SASIGNQPQH
j_gene: TRBJ2-3; v_gene: TRBV7-3; abundance: NA; len: 13; CDR3aa: ASSEIAGGPDTQY
j_gene: TRBJ2-1; v_gene: TRBV5-1; abundance: few; len: 11; CDR3aa: ASSYGTPYEQF
j_gene: TRBJ2-3; v_gene: TRBV20-1; abundance: NA; len: 12; CDR3aa: SATSGTGRDTQY
j_gene: TRBJ1-5; v_gene: TRBV6-2/TRBV6-3; abundance: few; len: 15; CDR3aa: ASSSLTGIHSNQPQH
j_gene: TRBJ2-6; v_gene: TRBV28; abundance: NA; len: 17; CDR3aa: ASSPLAGIKGSGANVLT
j_gene: TRBJ1-5; v_gene: TRBV7-9; abundance: NA; len: 12; CDR3aa: ASSPVASDQPQH
j_gene: TRBJ2-7; v_gene: TRBV12-3/TRBV12-4; abundance: many; len: 10; CDR3aa: ASSKQGDEQY
j_gene: TRBJ2-1; v_gene: TRBV12-3/TRBV12-4; abundance: NA; len: 13; CDR3aa: ASRTSGLGNNEQF
j_gene: TRBJ2-5; v_gene: TRBV5-1; abundance: NA; len: 15; CDR3aa: ASSLIGGTSGQETQY
j_gene: TRBJ2-3; v_gene: TRBV6-1; abundance: NA; len: 12; CDR3aa: ASNRLAGLDTQY
j_gene: TRBJ2-5; v_gene: TRBV5-1; abundance: once; len: 14; CDR3aa: ASSFGGTSGQETQY
j_gene: TRBJ1-4; v_gene: TRBV20-1; abundance: many; len: 11; CDR3aa: SARDRTNEKLF
j_gene: TRBJ1-2; v_gene: TRBV20-1; abundance: few; len: 9; CDR3aa: SARNRVGYT
j_gene: TRBJ2-7; v_gene: TRBV15; abundance: NA; len: 13; CDR3aa: ATSTRAGVSYEQY
j_gene: TRBJ2-7; v_gene: TRBV29-1; abundance: NA; len: 10; CDR3aa: SVALEGGEQY
j_gene: TRBJ2-1; v_gene: TRBV30; abundance: few; len: 13; CDR3aa: AWSGRQGTYNEQF
j_gene: TRBJ2-5; v_gene: TRBV5-1; abundance: many; len: 11; CDR3aa: AFEPGTSETQY
j_gene: TRBJ2-3; v_gene: TRBV29-1; abundance: NA; len: 16; CDR3aa: SVEEWPGGGGPADTQY
j_gene: TRBJ2-5; v_gene: TRBV28; abundance: NA; len: 12; CDR3aa: ASSPDRGGETQY
j_gene: TRBJ2-2; v_gene: TRBV12-3/TRBV12-4; abundance: NA; len: 13; CDR3aa: ASSKDRGYTGELF
j_gene: TRBJ1-4; v_gene: TRBV28; abundance: many; len: 13; CDR3aa: ASSLVGAANEKLF
j_gene: TRBJ2-5; v_gene: TRBV7-2; abundance: NA; len: 14; CDR3aa: ASSLGTSGGARTQY
j_gene: TRBJ2-7; v_gene: TRBV18; abundance: few; len: 12; CDR3aa: ASSPRATEYEQY
j_gene: TRBJ2-5; v_gene: TRBV7-3; abundance: NA; len: 13; CDR3aa: ASSRNRGDRETQY
j_gene: TRBJ2-2; v_gene: TRBV20-1; abundance: few; len: 11; CDR3aa: SARGPTTGELF
j_gene: TRBJ2-3; v_gene: TRBV29-1; abundance: few; len: 14; CDR3aa: SVELQPNLYTDTQY
j_gene: TRBJ2-3; v_gene: TRBV12-3/TRBV12-4; abundance: NA; len: 14; CDR3aa: ASNQPVSSSTDTQY
j_gene: TRBJ2-3; v_gene: TRBV7-8; abundance: NA; len: 14; CDR3aa: ASSMLQGARPDTQD
j_gene: TRBJ1-3; v_gene: TRBV15; abundance: few; len: 15; CDR3aa: ATSRGGTVLTGNTIY
j_gene: TRBJ2-1; v_gene: TRBV5-1; abundance: NA; len: 15; CDR3aa: ASSLYPTSGGADEQF
j_gene: TRBJ2-7; v_gene: TRBV28; abundance: many; len: 13; CDR3aa: ASSFRDRGIREQY
j_gene: TRBJ2-7; v_gene: TRBV6-1; abundance: NA; len: 12; CDR3aa: ASRRTSAVYEQY
j_gene: TRBJ2-1; v_gene: TRBV29-1; abundance: many; len: 9; CDR3aa: SVDPGLVQF
j_gene: TRBJ2-1; v_gene: TRBV27; abundance: few; len: 15; CDR3aa: ASRTRAKDSGYNEQF
j_gene: TRBJ2-3; v_gene: TRBV20-1; abundance: once; len: 11; CDR3aa: SATFTSTDTQY
j_gene: TRBJ2-1; v_gene: TRBV11-2; abundance: many; len: 18; CDR3aa: ASSLDPGLARGTVHNEQF
j_gene: TRBJ2-3; v_gene: TRBV7-2; abundance: NA; len: 14; CDR3aa: ASSLARQGGTDTQY
j_gene: TRBJ2-3; v_gene: TRBV28; abundance: many; len: 12; CDR3aa: ASSFRGPTDTQY
j_gene: TRBJ2-5; v_gene: TRBV4-2; abundance: NA; len: 15; CDR3aa: ASSQVEGSGRGETQY
j_gene: TRBJ2-6; v_gene: TRBV27; abundance: few; len: 16; CDR3aa: ASSLLALGSSGANVLT